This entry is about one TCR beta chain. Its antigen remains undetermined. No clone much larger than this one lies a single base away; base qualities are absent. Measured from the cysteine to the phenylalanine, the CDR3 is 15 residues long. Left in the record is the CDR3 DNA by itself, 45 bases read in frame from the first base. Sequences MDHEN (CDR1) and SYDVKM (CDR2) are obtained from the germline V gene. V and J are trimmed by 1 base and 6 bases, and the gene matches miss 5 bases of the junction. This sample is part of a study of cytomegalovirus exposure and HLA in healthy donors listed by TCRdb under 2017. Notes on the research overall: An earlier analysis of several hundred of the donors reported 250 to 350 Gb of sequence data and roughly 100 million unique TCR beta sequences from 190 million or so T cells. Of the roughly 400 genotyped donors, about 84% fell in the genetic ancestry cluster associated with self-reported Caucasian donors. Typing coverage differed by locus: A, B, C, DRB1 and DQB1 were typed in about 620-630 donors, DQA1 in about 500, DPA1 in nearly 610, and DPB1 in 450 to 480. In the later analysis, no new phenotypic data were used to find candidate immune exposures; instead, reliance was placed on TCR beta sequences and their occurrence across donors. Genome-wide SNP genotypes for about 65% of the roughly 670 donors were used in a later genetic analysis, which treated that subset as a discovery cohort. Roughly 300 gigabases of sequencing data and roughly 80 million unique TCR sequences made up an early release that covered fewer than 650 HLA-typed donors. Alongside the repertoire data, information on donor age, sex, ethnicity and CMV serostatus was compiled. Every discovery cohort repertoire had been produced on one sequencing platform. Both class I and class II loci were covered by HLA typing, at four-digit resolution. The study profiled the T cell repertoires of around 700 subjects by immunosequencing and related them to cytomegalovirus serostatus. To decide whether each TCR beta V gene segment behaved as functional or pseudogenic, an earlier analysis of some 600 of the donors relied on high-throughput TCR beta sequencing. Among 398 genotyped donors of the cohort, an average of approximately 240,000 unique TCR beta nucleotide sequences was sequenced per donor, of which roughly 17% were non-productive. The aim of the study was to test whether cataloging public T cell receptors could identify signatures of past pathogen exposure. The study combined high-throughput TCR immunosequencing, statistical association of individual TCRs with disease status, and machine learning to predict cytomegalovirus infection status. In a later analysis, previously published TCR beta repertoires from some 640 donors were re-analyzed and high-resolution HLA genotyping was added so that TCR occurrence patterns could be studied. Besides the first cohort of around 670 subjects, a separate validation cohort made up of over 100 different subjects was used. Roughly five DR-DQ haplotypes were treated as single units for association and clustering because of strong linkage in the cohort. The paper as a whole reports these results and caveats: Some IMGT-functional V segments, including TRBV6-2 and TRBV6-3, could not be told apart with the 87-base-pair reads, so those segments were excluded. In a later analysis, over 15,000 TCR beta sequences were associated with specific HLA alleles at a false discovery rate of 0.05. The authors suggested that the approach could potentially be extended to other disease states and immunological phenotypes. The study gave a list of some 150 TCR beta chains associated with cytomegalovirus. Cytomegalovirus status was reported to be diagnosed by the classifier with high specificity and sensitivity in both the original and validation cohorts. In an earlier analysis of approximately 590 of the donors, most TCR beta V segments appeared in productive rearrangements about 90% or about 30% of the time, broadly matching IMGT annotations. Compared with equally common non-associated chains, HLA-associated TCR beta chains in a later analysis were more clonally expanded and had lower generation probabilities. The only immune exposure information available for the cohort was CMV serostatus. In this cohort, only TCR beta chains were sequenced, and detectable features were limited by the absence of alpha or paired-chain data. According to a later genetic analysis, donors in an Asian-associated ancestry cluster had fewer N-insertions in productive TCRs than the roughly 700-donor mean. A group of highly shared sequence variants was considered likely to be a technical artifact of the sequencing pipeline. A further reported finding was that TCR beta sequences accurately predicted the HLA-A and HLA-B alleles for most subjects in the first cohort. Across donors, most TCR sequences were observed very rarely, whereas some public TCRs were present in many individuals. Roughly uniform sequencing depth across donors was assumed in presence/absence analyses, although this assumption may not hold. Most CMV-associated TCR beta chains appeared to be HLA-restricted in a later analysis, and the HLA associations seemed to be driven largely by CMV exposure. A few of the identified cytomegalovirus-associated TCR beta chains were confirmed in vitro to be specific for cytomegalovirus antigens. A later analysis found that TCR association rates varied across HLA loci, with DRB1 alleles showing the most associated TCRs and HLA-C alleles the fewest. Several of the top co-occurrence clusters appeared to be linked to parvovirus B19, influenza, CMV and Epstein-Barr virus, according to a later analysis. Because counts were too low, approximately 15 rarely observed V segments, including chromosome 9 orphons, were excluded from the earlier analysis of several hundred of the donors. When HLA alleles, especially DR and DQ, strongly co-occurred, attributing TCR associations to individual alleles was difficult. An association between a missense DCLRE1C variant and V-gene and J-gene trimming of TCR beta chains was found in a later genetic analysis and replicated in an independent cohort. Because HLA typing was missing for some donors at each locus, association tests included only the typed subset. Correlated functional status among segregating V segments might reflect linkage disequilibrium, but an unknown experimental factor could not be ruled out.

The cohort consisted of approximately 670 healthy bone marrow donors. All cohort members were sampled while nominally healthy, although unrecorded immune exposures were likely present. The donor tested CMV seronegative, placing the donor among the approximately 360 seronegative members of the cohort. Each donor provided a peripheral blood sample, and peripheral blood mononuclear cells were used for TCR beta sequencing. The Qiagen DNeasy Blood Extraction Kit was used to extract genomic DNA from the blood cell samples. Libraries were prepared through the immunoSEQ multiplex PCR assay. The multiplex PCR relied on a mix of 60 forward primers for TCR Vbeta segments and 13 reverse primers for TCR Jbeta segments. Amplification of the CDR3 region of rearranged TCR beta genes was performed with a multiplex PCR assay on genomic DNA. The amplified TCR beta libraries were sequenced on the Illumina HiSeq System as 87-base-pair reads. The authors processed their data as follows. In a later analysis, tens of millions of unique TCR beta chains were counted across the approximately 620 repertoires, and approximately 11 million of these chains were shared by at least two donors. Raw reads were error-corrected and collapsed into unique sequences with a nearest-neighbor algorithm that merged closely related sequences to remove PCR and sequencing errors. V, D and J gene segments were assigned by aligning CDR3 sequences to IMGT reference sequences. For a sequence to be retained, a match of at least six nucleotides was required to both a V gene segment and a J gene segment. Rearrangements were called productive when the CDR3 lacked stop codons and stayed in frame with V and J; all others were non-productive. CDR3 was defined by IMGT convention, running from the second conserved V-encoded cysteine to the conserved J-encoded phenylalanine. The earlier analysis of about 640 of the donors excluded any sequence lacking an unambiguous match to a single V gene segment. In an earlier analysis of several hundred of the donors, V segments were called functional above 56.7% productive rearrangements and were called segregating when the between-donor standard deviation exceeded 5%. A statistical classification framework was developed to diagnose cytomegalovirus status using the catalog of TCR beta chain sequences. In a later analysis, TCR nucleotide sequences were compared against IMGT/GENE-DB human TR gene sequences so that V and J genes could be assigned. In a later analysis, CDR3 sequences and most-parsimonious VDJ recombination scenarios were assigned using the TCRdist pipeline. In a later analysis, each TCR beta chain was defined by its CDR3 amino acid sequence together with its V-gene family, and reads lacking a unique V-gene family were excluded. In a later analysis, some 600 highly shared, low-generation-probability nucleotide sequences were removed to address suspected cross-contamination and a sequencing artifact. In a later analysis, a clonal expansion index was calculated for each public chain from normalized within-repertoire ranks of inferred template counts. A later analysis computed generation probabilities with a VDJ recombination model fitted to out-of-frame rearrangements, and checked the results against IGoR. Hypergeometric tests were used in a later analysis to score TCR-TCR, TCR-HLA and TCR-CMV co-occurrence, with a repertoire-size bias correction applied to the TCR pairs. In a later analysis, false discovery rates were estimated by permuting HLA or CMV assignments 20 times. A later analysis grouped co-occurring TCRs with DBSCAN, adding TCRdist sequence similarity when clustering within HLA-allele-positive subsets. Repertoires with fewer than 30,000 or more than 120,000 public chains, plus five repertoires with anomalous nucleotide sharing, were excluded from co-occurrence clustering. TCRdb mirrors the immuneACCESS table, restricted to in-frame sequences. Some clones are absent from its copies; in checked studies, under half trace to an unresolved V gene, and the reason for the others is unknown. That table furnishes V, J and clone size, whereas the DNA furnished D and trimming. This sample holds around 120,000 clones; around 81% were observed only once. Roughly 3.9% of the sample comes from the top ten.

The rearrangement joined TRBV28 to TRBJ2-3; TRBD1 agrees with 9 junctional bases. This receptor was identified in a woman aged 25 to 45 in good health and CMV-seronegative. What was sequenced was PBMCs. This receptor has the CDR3 CASSLSGTGPDTQYF. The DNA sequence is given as TGTGCCAGCAGTTTATCCGGGACAGGGCCCGATACGCAGTATTTT.